This note documents a single T cell receptor beta chain sequence. Its cognate antigen is unknown. TCRdb keeps only in-frame clones here, not all; method: immunoSEQ multiplex PCR. The data show about 32,000 clones, around 88% seen once. These data originate in a study of chemoradiotherapy in HPV16-positive cancers. Study-level background: Candidate HPV-specific clones and shared TCR motifs came from a couple of HPV16-positive patients.

The study's findings and limits: Non-HPV-specific T cells did not expand in tumors during treatment, whereas candidate HPV-specific clones and E7-related motifs did. Only two HPV16-positive patients supplied the functional HPV-specificity definition. Better recurrence-free survival went with HPV-responsive T-cell expansion in HPV16-positive patients.

The specimen comprised blood, sampled from a patient who underwent chemoradiotherapy. The receptor's source is a human donor with HPV-associated anogenital cancer.

For the CDR3, the DNA is TGTGCCATCAGTGGTACCGGGAGCCTTCAAGCAGAGACCCAGTACTTC. Residues: CAISGTGSLQAETQYF. V is TRBV10-3 and J is TRBJ2-5; D perhaps matches TRBD2 (6 bases). Trimming took off 4 bases at V and 4 bases at J, with 19 bases between the two ends. CDR3 size: 16 residues. Germline lookup yields CDR1 ENHRY and CDR2 SYGVKD.